These 10 T cell receptor beta chains originate from one sample sequenced in a study of breast tumors, draining lymph nodes, adjacent tissues. Axillary draining lymph nodes of breast cancer patients supplied the node samples. MiXCR, run by TCRdb on the multiplex PCR reads, gives a single entry per CDR3 protein. The sample records nearly 200,000 distinct CDR3 sequences, 30% to 40% being singletons. The sample taken for sequencing was axillary lymph node tissue. All receptors come from a female donor with breast cancer. Some clones in this sample may be carry-over from other donors' samples.

The chain carries TRBV25-1 and TRBJ1-6, with 9 bases lining up with TRBD1. From germline, CDR1 is MGHDK and CDR2 SYGVNS. The CDR3 contains 11 residues. This CDR3 is CADRGDSPLHF. The CDR3 DNA reads TGTGCAGACAGGGGGGACTCACCCCTCCACTTT.

The sample holds many counts of this clonotype. V and J are TRBV6-5 and TRBJ1-2; TRBD1 agrees at 7 bases. This CDR3 is built from 14 residues. Looked up from germline, CDR1 is MNHEY and CDR2 is SVGAGI. J gave up 5 bases and V 8 bases, and 11 bases lay outside the gene matches. Written as DNA, the CDR3 is TGTGCCAGCGGCCCCAGACAGGGAAGATATGGCTACACCTTC. Translation gives CASGPRQGRYGYTF.

This clonotype was seen only a few times. This rearrangement joins TRBV9 to TRBJ1-1; tentatively, D is TRBD1 (6 bases). Germline CDR1 reads SGDLS; CDR2 reads YYNGEE. The CDR3 is 12 residues long. V shed 7 bases and J shed 7 bases, with 14 bases lying between them. CDR3 coding DNA: TGTGCCAGCGGGGGGGGGCGGGATGAAGCTTTCTTT. Its translation is CASGGGRDEAFF. Drawing the rest from reference TRBV9 and TRBJ1-1, the complete variable domain is DSGVTQTPKHLITATGQRVTLRCSPRSGDLSVYWYQQSLDQGLQFLIQYYNGEERAKGNILERFSAQQFPDLHSELNLSSLELGDSALYFCASGGGRDEAFFGQGTRLTVV.

This clonotype was seen ten or more times. This chain joins TRBV4-1 and TRBJ2-7, with 7 nucleotides matching TRBD1. The J segment lost 3 bases and the V segment lost 1 base, leaving 6 bases of the junction unmatched. The length of the CDR3 is 15 residues. Germline CDR1 reads MGHRA; CDR2 reads YSYEKL. CDR3 sequence: CASSQADRAGYEQYF. The CDR3 nucleotides read TGCGCCAGCAGCCAAGCTGACAGGGCTGGCTACGAGCAGTACTTC.

This clonotype was counted between two and nine times. The CDR3 DNA reads as TGTGCCAGCAGTTACTCGCGGGTGAACACTGAAGCTTTCTTT. It yields the protein CASSYSRVNTEAFF. The chain employs TRBV6-6 and TRBJ1-1; D not certain. V lost 0 bases and J 0 bases, leaving 5 bases between the germline ends. CDR3 size: 14 residues. The germline V gene encodes CDR1 MNHNY and CDR2 SVGAGI (reference sequence).

The chain carries TRBV9 and TRBJ2-3; 7 bases are shared with TRBD2. Trimming removed 2 bases from V and 0 bases from J; junction bases left unmatched: 6. This CDR3 contains 16 residues. From germline, CDR1 is SGDLS and CDR2 YYNGEE. The CDR3 spells CASSVDSGSSTDTQYF. The CDR3 nucleotides read TGTGCCAGCAGCGTCGATAGCGGGTCTAGCACAGATACGCAGTATTTT.

At least ten counts were recorded for this clonotype. The genes are TRBV6-6 and TRBJ2-2; no firm D call. CDR1 and CDR2 (germline): MNHNY, SVGAGI (reference sequence). V was pared by 5 bases and J by 5 bases, with 12 bases between. This CDR3 spans 14 amino acids. The CDR3 protein is CASSHWDRTGELFF. DNA for the CDR3: TGTGCCAGCAGTCACTGGGATCGGACCGGGGAGCTGTTTTTT.

This clonotype came up many times. The V call is TRBV2, the J call TRBJ1-2; the D gene is possibly TRBD1 (5 bases). Germline CDR1 reads SNHLY; CDR2 reads FYNNEI. Trimming removed 8 bases from V and 1 base from J, with 8 bases in between. The CDR3 totals 12 residues. CDR3 DNA sequence: TGTGCCAGCCGGGGGGATAACTATGGCTACACCTTC. It specifies CASRGDNYGYTF. The variable domain in full, with the rest retrieved from reference TRBV2 and TRBJ1-2, is EPEVTQTPSHQVTQMGQEVILRCVPISNHLYFYWYRQILGQKVEFLVSFYNNEISEKSEIFDDQFSVERPDGSNFTLKIRSTKLEDSAMYFCASRGDNYGYTFGSGTRLTVV.

This clonotype was picked up many times. The J gene is TRBJ1-2, the V gene TRBV5-1, with 9 nucleotides matching TRBD1. Looked up from germline, CDR1 is SGHRS and CDR2 is YFSETQ. The CDR3 totals 13 residues. V shed 3 bases, J shed 6 bases, and the junction held 3 bases outside the gene matches. Written as DNA, the CDR3 is TGCGCCAGCAGCTCCGGGACAGGGAATGGCTACACCTTC. It specifies CASSSGTGNGYTF.

V usage is TRBV6-2 or TRBV6-3 and J usage is TRBJ1-1; D is uncertain. In germline, CDR1 is MNHEY, CDR2 SVGEGT. Trimming removed 6 bases from V and 2 bases from J, with 13 bases in between. This CDR3 contains 14 residues. DNA for the CDR3: TGTGCCAGCAGAGATAATGACGGAAACACTGAAGCTTTCTTT. This gives the protein CASRDNDGNTEAFF.